This T cell receptor beta chain stems from a study of blood T cell repertoires in COVID-19. Authors' processing steps: Reference gene primer amplification gave nucleated cell count estimates. Produced via immunoSEQ multiplex PCR; TCRdb's table is partial and in-frame only. That table supplies the V and J calls and clone size; D and trimming were determined from the DNA. The repertoire consists of approximately 320,000 clones, with over 75% occurring once and the leading ten covering 7.2%. V lost 5 bases, J lost 0 bases, and 11 bases lay in between. The CDR3 is made up of 15 amino acids. Germline V gene sequence: CDR1 PRHDT, CDR2 FYEKMQ (reference sequence).

This TCR was sampled from a human donor in a cohort sampled during active COVID-19. The gene calls are TRBV13 and TRBJ1-3; D uncertain. Sequencing was performed on peripheral blood. CDR3 protein: CASSIDRSSGNTIYF. The CDR3 bases are TGTGCCAGCAGCATAGACCGTAGCTCTGGAAACACCATATATTTT. The whole variable domain, remainder taken from reference TRBV13 and TRBJ1-3, is AAGVIQSPRHLIKEKRETATLKCYPIPRHDTVYWYQQGPGQDPQFLISFYEKMQSDKGSIPDRFSAQQFSDYHSELNMSSLELGDSALYFCASSIDRSSGNTIYFGEGSWLTVV.